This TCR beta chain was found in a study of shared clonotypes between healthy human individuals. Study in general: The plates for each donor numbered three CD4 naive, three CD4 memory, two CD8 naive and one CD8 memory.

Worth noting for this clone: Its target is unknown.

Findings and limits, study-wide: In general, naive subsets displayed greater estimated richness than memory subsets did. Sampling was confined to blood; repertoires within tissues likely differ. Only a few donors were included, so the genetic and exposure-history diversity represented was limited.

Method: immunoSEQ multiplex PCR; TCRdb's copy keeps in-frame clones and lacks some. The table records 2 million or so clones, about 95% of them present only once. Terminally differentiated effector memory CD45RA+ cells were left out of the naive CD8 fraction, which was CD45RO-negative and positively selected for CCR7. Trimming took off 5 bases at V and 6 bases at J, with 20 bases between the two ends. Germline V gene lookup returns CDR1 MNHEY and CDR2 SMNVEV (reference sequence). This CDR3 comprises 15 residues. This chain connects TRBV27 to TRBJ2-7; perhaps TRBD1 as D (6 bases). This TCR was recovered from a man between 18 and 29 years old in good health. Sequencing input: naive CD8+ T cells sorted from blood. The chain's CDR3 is CASSPYPGHLPEQYF. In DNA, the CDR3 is TGTGCCAGCAGTCCCTACCCGGGACATCTTCCCGAGCAGTACTTC.